This TCR beta chain was captured by sequencing in a study of blood T cell repertoires in COVID-19. Study overall: PBMCs, B-cell-depleted T cells, or T cells were the source of the cDNA or gDNA that made up the material.

In terms of age and location, participants ranged from about 18 to 100 years and lived in under 30 US areas. A single count supports this clone. The protocol was immunoSEQ multiplex PCR, while the TCRdb copy is restricted to in-frame clones and leaves out a portion. Of approximately 350,000 clones detected, roughly four fifths appear once; the ten largest clones hold about 4.8%. Sequenced sample: PBMCs or T cells enriched from blood (not recorded which). This sequence was found in a woman in her 50s who had recovered from COVID-19.

For the CDR3, the DNA is TGTGCCAGCAGCTTAAGGCTGGGGACAGGGGGCGTCGGCACTGAAGCTTTCTTT. The encoded protein is CASSLRLGTGGVGTEAFF. The chain carries TRBV7-3 and TRBJ1-1, with TRBD1 matching 12 bases. The CDR3 has 18 residues. CDR1 SGHTA and CDR2 FQGTGA come from the germline V gene. J gave up 4 bases and V 1 base, and 10 bases lay outside the gene matches.